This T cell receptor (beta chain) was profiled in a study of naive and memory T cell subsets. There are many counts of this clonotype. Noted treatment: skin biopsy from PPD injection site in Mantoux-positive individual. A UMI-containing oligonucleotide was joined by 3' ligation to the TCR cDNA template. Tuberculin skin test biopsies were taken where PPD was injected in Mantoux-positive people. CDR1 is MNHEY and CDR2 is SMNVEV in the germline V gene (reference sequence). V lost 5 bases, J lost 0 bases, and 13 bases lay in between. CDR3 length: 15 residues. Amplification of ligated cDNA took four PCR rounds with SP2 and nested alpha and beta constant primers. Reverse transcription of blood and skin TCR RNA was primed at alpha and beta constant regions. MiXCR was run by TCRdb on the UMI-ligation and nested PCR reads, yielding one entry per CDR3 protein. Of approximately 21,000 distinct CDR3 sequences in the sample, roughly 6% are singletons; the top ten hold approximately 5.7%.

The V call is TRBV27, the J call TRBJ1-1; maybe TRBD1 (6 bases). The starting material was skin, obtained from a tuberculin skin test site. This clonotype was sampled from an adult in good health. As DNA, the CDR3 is TGTGCCAGCAGTCTATACAGGGCCTTGAACACTGAAGCTTTCTTT. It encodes CASSLYRALNTEAFF.